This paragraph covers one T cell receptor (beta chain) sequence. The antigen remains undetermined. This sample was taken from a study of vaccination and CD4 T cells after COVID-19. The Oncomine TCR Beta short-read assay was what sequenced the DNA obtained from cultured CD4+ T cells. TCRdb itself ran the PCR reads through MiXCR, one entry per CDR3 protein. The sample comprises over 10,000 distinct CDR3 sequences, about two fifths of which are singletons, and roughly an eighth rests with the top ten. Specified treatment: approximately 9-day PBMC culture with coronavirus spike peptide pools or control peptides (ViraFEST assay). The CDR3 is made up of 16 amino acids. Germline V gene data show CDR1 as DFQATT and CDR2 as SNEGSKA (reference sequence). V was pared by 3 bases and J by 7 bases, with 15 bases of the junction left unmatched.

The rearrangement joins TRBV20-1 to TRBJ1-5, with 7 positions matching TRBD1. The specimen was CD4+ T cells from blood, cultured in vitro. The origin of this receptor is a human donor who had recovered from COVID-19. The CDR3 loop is CSASSPTDRAGQPQHF. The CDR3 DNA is TGCAGTGCTAGTTCCCCGACAGACAGGGCAGGGCAGCCCCAGCATTTT.